This TCR beta chain was sequenced in a study of Ad26.COV2.S vaccination and SARS-CoV-2 variants. The data were produced by immunoSEQ multiplex PCR, yet TCRdb's version contains in-frame clones alone and is incomplete. Here the sample spans 300,000 to 350,000 clones, 85% to 90% being singletons. This clone showed up just once. The antigen is not known. Treatment indicated: over 15 received Ad26.COV2.S at low or high dose, single or two shots; several received placebo; per-sample allocation not given. Sampling happened 63 days after the first vaccine or placebo injection. Overall study results and limits: The authors reported substantial breadth in spike-specific CD8+ and CD4+ T cell responses after vaccination.

Germline lookup yields CDR1 LNHDA and CDR2 SQIVND (reference sequence). The germline V and J ends were trimmed by 4 bases and 1 base, with 7 bases remaining between them. The CDR3 runs to 13 residues. This TCR was recovered from a person aged 18-65 years who received the Ad26.COV2.S COVID-19 vaccine or a placebo. The starting material was peripheral blood, obtained in a trial of Ad26.COV2.S vaccine versus placebo. The rearrangement joins TRBV19 to TRBJ1-1, with D unresolved. Here the CDR3 DNA reads TGTGCCAGTAGTACAATCTCGAACACTGAAGCTTTCTTT. Its translation: CASSTISNTEAFF.